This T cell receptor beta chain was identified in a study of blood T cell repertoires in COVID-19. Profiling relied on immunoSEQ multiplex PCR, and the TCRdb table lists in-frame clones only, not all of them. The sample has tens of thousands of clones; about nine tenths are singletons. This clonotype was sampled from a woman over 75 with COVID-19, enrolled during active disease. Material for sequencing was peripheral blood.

CDR3 region: CASSWGIGRAAEAFF. The CDR3 DNA is TGTGCCAGCAGTTGGGGAATTGGCAGGGCCGCTGAAGCTTTCTTT. The chain is built from TRBV6-5 and TRBJ1-1, with a weak D call TRBD1 (5 bases). V gave up 4 bases and J gave up 6 bases, with 18 bases separating them. This CDR3 spans 15 amino acids. The V gene's germline CDR1 is MNHEY and CDR2 SVGAGI.